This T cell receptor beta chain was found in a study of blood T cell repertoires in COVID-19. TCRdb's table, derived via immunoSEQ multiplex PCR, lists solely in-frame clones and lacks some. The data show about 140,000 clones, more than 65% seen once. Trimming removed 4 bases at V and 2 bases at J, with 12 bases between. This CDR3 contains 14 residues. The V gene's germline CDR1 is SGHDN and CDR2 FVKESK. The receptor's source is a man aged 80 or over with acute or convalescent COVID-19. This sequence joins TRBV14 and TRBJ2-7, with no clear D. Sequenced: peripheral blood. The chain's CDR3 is CASSLSSGPYEQYF. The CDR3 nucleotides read TGTGCCAGCAGCCTGTCCTCAGGTCCCTACGAGCAGTACTTC.